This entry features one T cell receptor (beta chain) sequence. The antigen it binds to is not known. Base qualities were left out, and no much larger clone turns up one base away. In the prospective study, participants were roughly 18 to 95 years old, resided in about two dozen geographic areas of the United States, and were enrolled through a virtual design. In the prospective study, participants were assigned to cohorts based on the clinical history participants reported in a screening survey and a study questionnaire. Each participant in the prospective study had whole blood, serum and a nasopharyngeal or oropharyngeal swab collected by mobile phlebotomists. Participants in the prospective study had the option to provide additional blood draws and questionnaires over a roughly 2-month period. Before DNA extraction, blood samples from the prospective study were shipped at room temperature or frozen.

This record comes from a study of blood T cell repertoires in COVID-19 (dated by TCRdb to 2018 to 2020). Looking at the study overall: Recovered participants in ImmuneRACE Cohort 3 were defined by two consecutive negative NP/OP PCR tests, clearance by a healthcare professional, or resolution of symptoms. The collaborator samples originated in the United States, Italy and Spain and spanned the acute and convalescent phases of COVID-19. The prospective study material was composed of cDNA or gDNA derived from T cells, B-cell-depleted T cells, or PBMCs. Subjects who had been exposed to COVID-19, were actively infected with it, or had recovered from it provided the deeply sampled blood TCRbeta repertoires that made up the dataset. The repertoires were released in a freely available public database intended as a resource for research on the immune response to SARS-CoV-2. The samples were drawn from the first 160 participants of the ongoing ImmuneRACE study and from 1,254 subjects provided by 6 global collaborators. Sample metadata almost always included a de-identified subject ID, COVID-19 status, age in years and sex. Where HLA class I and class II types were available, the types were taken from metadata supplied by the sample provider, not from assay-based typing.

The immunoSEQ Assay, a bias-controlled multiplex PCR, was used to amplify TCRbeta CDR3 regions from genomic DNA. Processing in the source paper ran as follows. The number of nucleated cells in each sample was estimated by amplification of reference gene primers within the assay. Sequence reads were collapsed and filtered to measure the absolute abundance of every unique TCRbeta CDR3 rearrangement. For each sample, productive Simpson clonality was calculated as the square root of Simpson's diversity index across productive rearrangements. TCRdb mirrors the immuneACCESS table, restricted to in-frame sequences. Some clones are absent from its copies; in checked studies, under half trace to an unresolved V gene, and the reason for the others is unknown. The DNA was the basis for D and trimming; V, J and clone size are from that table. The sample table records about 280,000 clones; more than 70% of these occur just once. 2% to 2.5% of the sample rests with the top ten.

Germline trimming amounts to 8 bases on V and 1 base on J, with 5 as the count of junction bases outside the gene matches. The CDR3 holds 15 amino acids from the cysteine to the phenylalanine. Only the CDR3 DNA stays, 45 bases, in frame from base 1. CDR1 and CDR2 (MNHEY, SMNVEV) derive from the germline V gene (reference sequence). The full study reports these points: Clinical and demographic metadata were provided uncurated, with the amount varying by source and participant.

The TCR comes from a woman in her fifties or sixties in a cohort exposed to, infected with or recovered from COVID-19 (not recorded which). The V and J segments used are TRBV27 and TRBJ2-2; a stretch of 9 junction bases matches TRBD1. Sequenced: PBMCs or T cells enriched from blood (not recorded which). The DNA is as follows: TGTGCCAGCGGCCGACAGGGGGTGAACACCGGGGAGCTGTTTTTT. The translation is CASGRQGVNTGELFF.